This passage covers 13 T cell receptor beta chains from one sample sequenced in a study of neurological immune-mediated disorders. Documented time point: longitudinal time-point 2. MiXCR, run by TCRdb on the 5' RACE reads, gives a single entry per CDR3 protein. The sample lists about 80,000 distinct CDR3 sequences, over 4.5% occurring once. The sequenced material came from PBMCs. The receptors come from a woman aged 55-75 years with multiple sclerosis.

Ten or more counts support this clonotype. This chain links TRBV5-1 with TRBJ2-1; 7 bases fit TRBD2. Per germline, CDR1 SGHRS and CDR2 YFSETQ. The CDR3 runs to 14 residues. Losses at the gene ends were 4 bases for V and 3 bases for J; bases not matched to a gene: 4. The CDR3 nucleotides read TGCGCCAGCAGCGAGAGCGGGGTCTACAATGAGCAGTTCTTC. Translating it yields CASSESGVYNEQFF.

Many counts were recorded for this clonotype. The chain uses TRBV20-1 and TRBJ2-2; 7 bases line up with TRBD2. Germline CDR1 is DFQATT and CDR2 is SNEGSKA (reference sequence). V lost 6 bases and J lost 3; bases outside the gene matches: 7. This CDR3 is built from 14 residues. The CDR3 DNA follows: TGCAGTGCACCCTCTAGCGGACACACCGGGGAGCTGTTTTTT. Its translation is CSAPSSGHTGELFF.

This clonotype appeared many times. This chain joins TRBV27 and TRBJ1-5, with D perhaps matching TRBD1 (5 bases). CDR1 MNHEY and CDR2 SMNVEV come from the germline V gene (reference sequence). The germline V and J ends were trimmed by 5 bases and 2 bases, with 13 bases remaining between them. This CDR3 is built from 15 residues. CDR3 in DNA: TGTGCCAGCAGTCCTCAGGGCTTGGGCAATCAGCCCCAGCATTTT. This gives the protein CASSPQGLGNQPQHF.

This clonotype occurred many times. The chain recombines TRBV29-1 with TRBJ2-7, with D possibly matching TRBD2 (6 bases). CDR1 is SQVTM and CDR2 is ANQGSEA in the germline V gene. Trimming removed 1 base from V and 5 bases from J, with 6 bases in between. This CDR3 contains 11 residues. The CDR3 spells CSVEGGNEQYF. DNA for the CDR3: TGCAGCGTTGAAGGCGGGAACGAGCAGTACTTC.

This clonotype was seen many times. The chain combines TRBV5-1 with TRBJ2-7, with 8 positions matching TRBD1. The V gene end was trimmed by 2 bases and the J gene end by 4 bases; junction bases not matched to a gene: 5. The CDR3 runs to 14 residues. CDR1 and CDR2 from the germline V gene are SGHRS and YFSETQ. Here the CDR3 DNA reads TGCGCCAGCAGCTTCCAGGGGGCGGAATACGAGCAGTACTTC. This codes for CASSFQGAEYEQYF.

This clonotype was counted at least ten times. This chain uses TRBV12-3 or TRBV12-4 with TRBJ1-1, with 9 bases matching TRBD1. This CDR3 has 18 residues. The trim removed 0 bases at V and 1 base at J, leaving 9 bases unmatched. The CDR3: CASSLALWGQGTNTEAFF. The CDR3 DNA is TGTGCCAGCAGTTTAGCGTTGTGGGGACAGGGAACGAACACTGAAGCTTTCTTT.

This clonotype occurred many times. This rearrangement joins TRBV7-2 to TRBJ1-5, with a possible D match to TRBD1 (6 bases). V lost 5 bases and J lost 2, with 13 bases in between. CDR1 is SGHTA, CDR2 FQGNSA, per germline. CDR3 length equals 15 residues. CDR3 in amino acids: CASSRDRSRNQPQHF. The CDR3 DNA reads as TGTGCCAGCAGCCGCGACAGGTCTCGCAATCAGCCCCAGCATTTT.

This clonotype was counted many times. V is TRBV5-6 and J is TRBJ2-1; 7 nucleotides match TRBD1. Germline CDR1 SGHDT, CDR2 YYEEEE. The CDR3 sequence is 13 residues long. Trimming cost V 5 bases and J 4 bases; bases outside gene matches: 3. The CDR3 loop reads CASRPTGYNEQFF. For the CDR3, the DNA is TGTGCCAGCAGACCGACAGGGTACAATGAGCAGTTCTTC.

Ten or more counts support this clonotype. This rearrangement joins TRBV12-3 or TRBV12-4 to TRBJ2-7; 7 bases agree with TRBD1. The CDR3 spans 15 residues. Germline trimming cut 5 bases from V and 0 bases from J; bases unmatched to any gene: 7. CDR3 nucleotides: TGTGCCAGCAGTCCAATGAACAGGGGCTCCTACGAGCAGTACTTC. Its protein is CASSPMNRGSYEQYF.

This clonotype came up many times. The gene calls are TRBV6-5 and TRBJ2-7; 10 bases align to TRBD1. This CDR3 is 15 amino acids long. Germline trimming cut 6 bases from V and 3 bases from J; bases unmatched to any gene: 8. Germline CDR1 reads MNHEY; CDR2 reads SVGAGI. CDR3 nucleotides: TGTGCCAGCAGAAGAGCGGGACAGGGGATCTACGAGCAGTACTTC. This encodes CASRRAGQGIYEQYF.

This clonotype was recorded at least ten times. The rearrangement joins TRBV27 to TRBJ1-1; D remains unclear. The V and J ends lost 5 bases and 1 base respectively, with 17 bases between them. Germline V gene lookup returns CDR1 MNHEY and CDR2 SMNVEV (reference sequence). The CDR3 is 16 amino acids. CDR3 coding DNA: TGTGCCAGCAGTCCCTATTCTGGGATACCGAACACTGAAGCTTTCTTT. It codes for CASSPYSGIPNTEAFF.

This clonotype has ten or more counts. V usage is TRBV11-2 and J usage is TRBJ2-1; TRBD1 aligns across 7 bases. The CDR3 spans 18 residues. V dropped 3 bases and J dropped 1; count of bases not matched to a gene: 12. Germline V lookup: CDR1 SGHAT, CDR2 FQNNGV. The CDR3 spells CASSFSFRDSSSYNEQFF. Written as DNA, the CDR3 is TGTGCCAGCAGCTTTAGCTTCCGGGACAGCAGTTCCTACAATGAGCAGTTCTTC.

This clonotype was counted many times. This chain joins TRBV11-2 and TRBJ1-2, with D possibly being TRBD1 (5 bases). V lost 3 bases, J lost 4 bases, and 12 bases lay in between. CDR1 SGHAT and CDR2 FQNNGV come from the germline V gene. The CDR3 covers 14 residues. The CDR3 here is CASSLGRQTYGYTF. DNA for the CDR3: TGTGCCAGCAGCTTGGGCCGACAGACCTATGGCTACACCTTC.